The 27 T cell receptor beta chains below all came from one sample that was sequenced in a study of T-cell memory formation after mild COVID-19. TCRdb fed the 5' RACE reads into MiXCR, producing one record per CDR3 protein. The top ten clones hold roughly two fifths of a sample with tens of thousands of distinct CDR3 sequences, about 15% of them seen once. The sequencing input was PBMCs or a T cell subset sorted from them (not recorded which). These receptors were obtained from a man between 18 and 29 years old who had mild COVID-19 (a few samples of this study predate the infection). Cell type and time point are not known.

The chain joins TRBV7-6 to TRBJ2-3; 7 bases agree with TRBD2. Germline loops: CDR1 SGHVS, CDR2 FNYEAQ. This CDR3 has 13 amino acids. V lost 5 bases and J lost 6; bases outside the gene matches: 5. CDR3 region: CASSRTSLDTQYF. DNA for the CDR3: TGTGCCAGCAGCCGGACTAGTTTGGATACGCAGTATTTT. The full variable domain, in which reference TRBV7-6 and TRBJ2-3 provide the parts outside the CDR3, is GAGVSQSPRYKVTKRGQDVALRCDPISGHVSLYWYRQALGQGPEFLTYFNYEAQQDKSGLPNDRFSAERPEGSISTLTIQRTEQRDSAMYRCASSRTSLDTQYFGPGTRLTVL.

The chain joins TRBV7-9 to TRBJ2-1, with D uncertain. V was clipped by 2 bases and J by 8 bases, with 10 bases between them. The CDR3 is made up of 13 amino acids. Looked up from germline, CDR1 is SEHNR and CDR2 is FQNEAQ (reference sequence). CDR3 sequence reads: CASSLRVVDEQFF. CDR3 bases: TGTGCCAGCAGCTTACGGGTAGTGGATGAGCAGTTCTTC.

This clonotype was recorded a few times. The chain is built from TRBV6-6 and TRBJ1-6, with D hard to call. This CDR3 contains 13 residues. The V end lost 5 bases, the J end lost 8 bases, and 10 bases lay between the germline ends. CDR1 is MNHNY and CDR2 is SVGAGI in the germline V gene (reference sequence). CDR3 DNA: TGTGCCAGCAGTCGACTGGGCGATTCACCCCTCCACTTT. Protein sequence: CASSRLGDSPLHF.

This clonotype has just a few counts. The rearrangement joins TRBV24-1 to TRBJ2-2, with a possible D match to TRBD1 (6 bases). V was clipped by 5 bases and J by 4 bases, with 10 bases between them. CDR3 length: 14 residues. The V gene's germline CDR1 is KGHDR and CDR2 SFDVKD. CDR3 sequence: CATSATGPTGELFF. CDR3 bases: TGTGCCACCAGTGCGACAGGACCCACCGGGGAGCTGTTTTTT.

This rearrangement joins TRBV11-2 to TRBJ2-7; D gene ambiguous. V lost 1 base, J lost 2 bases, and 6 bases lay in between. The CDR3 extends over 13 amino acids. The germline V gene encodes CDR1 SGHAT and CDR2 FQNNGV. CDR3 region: CASSLGIPYEQYF. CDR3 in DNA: TGTGCCAGCAGCTTAGGCATTCCCTACGAGCAGTACTTC.

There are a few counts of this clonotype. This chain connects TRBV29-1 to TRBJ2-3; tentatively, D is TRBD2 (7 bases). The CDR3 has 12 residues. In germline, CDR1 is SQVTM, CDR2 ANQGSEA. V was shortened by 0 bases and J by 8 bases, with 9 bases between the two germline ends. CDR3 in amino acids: CSVEEGGGTQYF. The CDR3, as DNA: TGCAGCGTTGAAGAAGGGGGGGGTACGCAGTATTTT.

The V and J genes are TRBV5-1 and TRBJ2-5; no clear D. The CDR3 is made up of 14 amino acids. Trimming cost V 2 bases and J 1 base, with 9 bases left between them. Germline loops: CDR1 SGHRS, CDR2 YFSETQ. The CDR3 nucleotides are TGCGCCAGCAGCTTACCCACGGCCCAAGAGACCCAGTACTTC. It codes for CASSLPTAQETQYF.

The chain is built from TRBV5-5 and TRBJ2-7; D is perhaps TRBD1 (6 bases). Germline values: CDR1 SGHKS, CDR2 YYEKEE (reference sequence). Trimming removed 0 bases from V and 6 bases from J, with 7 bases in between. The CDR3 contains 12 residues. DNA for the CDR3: TGTGCCAGCAGCTTGGGAGGGGGCGAGCAGTACGTC. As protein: CASSLGGGEQYV.

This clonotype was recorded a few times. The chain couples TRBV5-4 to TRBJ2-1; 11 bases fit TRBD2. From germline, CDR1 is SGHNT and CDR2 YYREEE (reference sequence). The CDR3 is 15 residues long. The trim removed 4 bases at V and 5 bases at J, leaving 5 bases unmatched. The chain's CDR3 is CASSVASGGHNEQFF. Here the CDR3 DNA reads TGTGCCAGCAGCGTTGCTAGCGGGGGGCACAATGAGCAGTTCTTC.

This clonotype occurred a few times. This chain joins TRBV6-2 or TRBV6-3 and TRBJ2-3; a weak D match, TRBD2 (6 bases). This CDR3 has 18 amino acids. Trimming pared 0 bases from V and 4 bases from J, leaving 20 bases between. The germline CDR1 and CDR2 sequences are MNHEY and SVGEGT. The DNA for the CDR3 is TGTGCCAGCAGTTACTCATCACAGGAGGGTTACGAGGCAGATACGCAGTATTTT. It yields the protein CASSYSSQEGYEADTQYF.

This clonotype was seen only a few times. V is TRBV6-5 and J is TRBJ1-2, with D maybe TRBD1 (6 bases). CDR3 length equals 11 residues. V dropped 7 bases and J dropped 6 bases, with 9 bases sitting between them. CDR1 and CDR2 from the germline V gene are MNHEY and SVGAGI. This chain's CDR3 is CASKGGNGYTF. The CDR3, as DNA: TGTGCCAGCAAAGGGGGGAATGGCTACACCTTC.

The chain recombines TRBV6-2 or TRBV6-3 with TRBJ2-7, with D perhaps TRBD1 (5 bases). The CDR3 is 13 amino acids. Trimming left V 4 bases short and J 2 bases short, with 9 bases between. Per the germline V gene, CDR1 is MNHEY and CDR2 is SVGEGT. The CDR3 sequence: CASSSGWTYEQYF. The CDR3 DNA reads TGTGCCAGCAGTTCAGGGTGGACCTACGAGCAGTACTTC.

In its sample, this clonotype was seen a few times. The CDR3 here is CASYYGRRGGYTEAFF. For the CDR3, the DNA is TGTGCCAGCTACTACGGCCGACGCGGGGGTTACACTGAAGCTTTCTTT. The chain uses TRBV6-5 and TRBJ1-1; D may be TRBD1 (5 bases). The CDR3 length is 16 residues. The V and J ends lost 8 bases and 3 bases respectively, with 22 bases between them. Germline-derived CDR1 and CDR2 are MNHEY and SVGAGI.

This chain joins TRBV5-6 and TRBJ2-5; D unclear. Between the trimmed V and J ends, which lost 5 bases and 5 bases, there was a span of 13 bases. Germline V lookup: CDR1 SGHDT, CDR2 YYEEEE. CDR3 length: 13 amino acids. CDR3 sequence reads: CASSFASGETQYF. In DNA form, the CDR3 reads TGTGCCAGCAGTTTCGCATCTGGGGAGACCCAGTACTTC.

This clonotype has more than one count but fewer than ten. The CDR3 protein is CASSYGDGYTF. The CDR3 bases are TGTGCCAGCAGTTACGGGGATGGCTACACCTTC. The chain employs TRBV6-2 or TRBV6-3 and TRBJ1-2; no clear D. Germline V gene lookup returns CDR1 MNHEY and CDR2 SVGEGT. V lost 2 bases, J lost 6 bases, and 4 bases lay in between. CDR3 length: 11 amino acids.

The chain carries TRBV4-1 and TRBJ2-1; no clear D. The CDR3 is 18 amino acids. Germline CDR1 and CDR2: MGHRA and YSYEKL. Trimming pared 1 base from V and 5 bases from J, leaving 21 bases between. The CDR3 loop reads CASSQGAVWGKPHNEQFF. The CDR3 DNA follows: TGCGCCAGCAGCCAAGGGGCGGTGTGGGGAAAGCCCCACAATGAGCAGTTCTTC.

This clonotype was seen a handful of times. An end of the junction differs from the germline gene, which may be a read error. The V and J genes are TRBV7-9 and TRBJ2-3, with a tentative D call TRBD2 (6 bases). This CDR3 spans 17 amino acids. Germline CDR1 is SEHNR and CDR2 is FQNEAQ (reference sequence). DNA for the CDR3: TGTGTCAGCAGCTCAGGAGGGATACCGGGGCTCACAGATACGCAGTATTTT. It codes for CVSSSGGIPGLTDTQYF.

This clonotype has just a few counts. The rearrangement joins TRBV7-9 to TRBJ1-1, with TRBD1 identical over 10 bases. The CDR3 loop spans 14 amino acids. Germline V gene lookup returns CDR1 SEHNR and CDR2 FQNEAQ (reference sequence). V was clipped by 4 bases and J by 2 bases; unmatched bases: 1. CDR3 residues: CASSSTGGNTEAFF. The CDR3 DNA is TGTGCCAGCAGCTCGACAGGGGGCAACACTGAAGCTTTCTTT.

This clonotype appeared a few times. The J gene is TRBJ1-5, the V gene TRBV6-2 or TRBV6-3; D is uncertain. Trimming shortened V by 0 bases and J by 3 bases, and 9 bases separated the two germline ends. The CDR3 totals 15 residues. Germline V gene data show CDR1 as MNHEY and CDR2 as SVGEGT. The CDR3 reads CASSYSSYSNQPQHF. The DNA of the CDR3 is TGTGCCAGCAGTTACTCGTCATATTCCAATCAGCCCCAGCATTTT.

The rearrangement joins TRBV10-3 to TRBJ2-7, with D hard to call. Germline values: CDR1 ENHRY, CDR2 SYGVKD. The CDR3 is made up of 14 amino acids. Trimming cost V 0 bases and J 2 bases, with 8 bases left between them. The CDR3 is CAISESDRAYEQYF. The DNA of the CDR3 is TGTGCCATCAGTGAGTCAGACCGGGCCTACGAGCAGTACTTC.

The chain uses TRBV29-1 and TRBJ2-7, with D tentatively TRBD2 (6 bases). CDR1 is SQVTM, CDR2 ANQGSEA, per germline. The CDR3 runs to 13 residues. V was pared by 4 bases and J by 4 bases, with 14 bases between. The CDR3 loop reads CSVALGGDYEQYF. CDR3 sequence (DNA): TGCAGCGTTGCTCTGGGGGGTGATTACGAGCAGTACTTC.

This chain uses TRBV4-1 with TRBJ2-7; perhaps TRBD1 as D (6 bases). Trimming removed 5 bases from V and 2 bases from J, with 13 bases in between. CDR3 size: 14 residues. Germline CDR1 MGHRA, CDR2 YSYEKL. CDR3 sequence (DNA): TGCGCCAGCAGCATTACCGGGACAACCTACGAGCAGTACTTC. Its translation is CASSITGTTYEQYF.

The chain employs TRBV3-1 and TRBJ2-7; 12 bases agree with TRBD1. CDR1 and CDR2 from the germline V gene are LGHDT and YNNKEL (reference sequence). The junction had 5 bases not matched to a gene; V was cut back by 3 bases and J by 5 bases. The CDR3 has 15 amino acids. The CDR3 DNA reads TGTGCCAGCAGCCAGGAGGGACAGGGGGCCGACGAGCAGTACTTC. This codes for CASSQEGQGADEQYF.

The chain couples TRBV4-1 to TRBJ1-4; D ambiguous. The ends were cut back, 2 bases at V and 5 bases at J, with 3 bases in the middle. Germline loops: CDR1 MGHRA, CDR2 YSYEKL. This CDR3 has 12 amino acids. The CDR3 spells CASSQQNEKLFF. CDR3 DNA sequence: TGCGCCAGCAGCCAACAGAATGAAAAACTGTTTTTT.

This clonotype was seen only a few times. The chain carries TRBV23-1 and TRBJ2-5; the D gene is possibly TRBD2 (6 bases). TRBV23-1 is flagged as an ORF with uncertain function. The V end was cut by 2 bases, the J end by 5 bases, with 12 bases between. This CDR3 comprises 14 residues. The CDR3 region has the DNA TGCGCCAGCAGTCAAGACGGCAGCGGGGAGACCCAGTACTTC. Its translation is CASSQDGSGETQYF.

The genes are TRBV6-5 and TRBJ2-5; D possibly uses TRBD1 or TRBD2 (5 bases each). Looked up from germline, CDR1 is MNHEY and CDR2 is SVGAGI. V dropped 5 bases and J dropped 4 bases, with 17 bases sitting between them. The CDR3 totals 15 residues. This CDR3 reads CASSPGAREGETQYF. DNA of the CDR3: TGTGCCAGCAGTCCCGGGGCTCGAGAGGGAGAGACCCAGTACTTC.

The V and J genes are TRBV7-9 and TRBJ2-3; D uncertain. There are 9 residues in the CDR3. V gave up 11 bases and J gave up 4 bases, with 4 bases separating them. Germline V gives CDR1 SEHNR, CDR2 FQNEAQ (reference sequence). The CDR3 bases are TGTGCCGGCTCAGATACGCAGTATTTT. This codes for CAGSDTQYF.